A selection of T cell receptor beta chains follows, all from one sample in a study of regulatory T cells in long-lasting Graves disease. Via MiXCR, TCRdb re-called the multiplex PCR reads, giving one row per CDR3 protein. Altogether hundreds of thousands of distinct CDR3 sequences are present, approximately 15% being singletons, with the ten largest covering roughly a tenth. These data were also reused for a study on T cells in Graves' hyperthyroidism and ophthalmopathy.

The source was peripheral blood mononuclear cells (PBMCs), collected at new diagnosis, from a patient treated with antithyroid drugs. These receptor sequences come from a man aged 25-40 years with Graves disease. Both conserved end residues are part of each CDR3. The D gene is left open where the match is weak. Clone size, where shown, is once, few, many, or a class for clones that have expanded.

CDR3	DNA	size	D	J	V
CSARRAGGNNEQFF	TGCAGTGCTAGACGGGCGGGAGGGAACAATGAGCAGTTCTTC	-	TRBD2	TRBJ2-1	TRBV20-1
CARPGVWPQHF	TGTGCCAGACCGGGAGTGTGGCCCCAGCATTTT	-	-	TRBJ1-5	TRBV19
CSASTGGGTGGELFF	TGCAGTGCTAGTACAGGGGGGGGAACAGGCGGGGAGCTGTTTTTT	-	-	TRBJ2-2	TRBV20-1
CASSDSYGYTF	TGTGCCAGCAGTGACTCGTATGGCTACACCTTC	-	-	TRBJ1-2	TRBV6-4
CASSHSDGYTF	TGTGCCAGCAGCCACTCGGATGGCTACACCTTC	-	-	TRBJ1-2	TRBV9
CASSLPDSDTGELFF	TGCGCCAGCAGCTTGCCGGATTCCGACACCGGGGAGCTGTTTTTT	many	-	TRBJ2-2	TRBV5-1
CASGLGTGSEAFF	TGTGCTAGTGGTTTGGGGACAGGATCCGAAGCTTTCTTT	few	TRBD1	TRBJ1-1	TRBV12-5
CASSPTAGTSELFF	TGTGCCAGCAGCCCAACCGCAGGGACCTCGGAGCTGTTTTTT	many	-	TRBJ2-2	TRBV12-3/TRBV12-4
CASRDRGNQPQHF	TGTGCCAGCCGGGACAGGGGAAATCAGCCCCAGCATTTT	-	TRBD1	TRBJ1-5	TRBV12-3/TRBV12-4
CASRVGGGDTDTQYF	TGCGCCAGCAGGGTCGGCGGAGGGGACACAGATACGCAGTATTTT	many	-	TRBJ2-3	TRBV5-1
CASSPQWLFSGANVLTF	TGTGCCAGCAGCCCCCAATGGCTATTCTCTGGGGCCAACGTCCTGACTTTC	few	-	TRBJ2-6	TRBV12-3/TRBV12-4
CSAPAGANTGELFF	TGCAGTGCTCCAGCGGGAGCGAACACCGGGGAGCTGTTTTTT	-	TRBD2	TRBJ2-2	TRBV20-1
CASMYESSYNEQFF	TGCGCCAGCATGTACGAGAGCTCCTACAATGAGCAGTTCTTC	few	-	TRBJ2-1	TRBV5-1
CASSMGTANYGYTF	TGTGCCAGCAGCATGGGGACAGCCAACTATGGCTACACCTTC	few	TRBD1	TRBJ1-2	TRBV7-9
CASSHGTSPGELFF	TGTGCCAGCAGCCACGGGACTAGCCCCGGGGAGCTGTTTTTT	-	TRBD2	TRBJ2-2	TRBV7-3
CASSFAGAEAFF	TGCGCCAGCAGCTTCGCGGGGGCTGAAGCTTTCTTT	many	-	TRBJ1-1	TRBV5-1
CASSFGTGTWGGQETQYF	TGTGCCAGCAGCTTTGGTACAGGGACGTGGGGGGGACAAGAGACCCAGTACTTC	-	-	TRBJ2-5	TRBV7-9
CASSETGSYGYTF	TGTGCCAGCAGTGAAACCGGCTCCTATGGCTACACCTTC	many	-	TRBJ1-2	TRBV6-1
CASSLGQFKQFF	TGTGCCAGCAGTTTGGGACAGTTTAAGCAGTTCTTC	many	TRBD1	TRBJ2-1	TRBV12-3/TRBV12-4
CASSVRGTILSGYTF	TGTGCCAGCAGTGTGCGGGGGACCATCTTGAGTGGCTACACCTTC	many	-	TRBJ1-2	TRBV27
CSALAGQQETQYF	TGCAGTGCTCTGGCGGGCCAACAAGAGACCCAGTACTTC	few	-	TRBJ2-5	TRBV20-1
CASSPRETGVHDEAFF	TGTGCCAGCTCACCACGTGAGACGGGGGTGCATGATGAAGCTTTCTTT	-	-	TRBJ1-1	TRBV18
CASSLISVHLYDTGELFF	TGTGCCAGCAGTTTAATTTCCGTACACCTCTATGACACCGGGGAGCTGTTTTTT	many	-	TRBJ2-2	TRBV27
CRLGLMNTEAFF	TGCAGACTCGGACTCATGAACACTGAAGCTTTCTTT	many	-	TRBJ1-1	TRBV20-1
CASSKILDRAQPQHF	TGTGCCAGCAGTAAAATACTCGACAGGGCTCAGCCCCAGCATTTT	many	TRBD1	TRBJ1-5	TRBV6-1
CASSLVADKETQYF	TGCGCCAGCAGCTTGGTGGCAGACAAAGAGACCCAGTACTTC	-	-	TRBJ2-5	TRBV5-1
CASSLAHTQETQYF	TGCGCCAGCAGCTTGGCTCACACACAAGAGACCCAGTACTTC	few	-	TRBJ2-5	TRBV5-1
CASSLSRYSTYNEQFF	TGTGCCAGCAGTTTGTCGCGGTACAGTACCTACAATGAGCAGTTCTTC	many	-	TRBJ2-1	TRBV12-3/TRBV12-4
CASTYMVGRQETQYF	TGTGCCAGCACCTATATGGTGGGACGACAAGAGACCCAGTACTTC	many	-	TRBJ2-5	TRBV6-2/TRBV6-3
CASSYSAGGLTDTQYF	TGTGCCAGCAGTTACTCCGCGGGAGGGCTCACAGATACGCAGTATTTT	few	TRBD2	TRBJ2-3	TRBV6-5
CASSSGLAGVGNEQFF	TGTGCCAGCAGTTCGGGACTAGCGGGAGTGGGGAATGAGCAGTTCTTC	few	TRBD2	TRBJ2-1	TRBV28
CSARAGGRALADTQYF	TGCAGTGCTAGGGCTGGCGGGAGGGCCCTCGCAGATACGCAGTATTTT	many	TRBD2	TRBJ2-3	TRBV20-1
CASSQEGGTYEQYF	TGTGCCAGCAGCCAAGAGGGAGGGACCTACGAGCAGTACTTC	many	TRBD2	TRBJ2-7	TRBV3-1
CASIPRLAGVHNEQFF	TGTGCCAGCATTCCTCGGCTAGCGGGAGTGCACAATGAGCAGTTCTTC	few	TRBD2	TRBJ2-1	TRBV6-1
CASTTVNTGELSF	TGTGCCAGTACGACGGTGAACACCGGGGAGCTGTCTTTT	-	-	TRBJ2-2	TRBV19
CASSQSEMVDQYF	TGCGCCAGCAGCCAAAGTGAAATGGTGGACCAGTACTTC	few	-	TRBJ2-5	TRBV7-9
CASRASANTGELFF	TGTGCCAGCAGGGCGTCGGCGAACACCGGGGAGCTGTTTTTT	-	-	TRBJ2-2	TRBV7-3
CASSVNQETQYF	TGTGCCAGCAGCGTTAACCAAGAGACCCAGTACTTC	many	-	TRBJ2-5	TRBV16
CASSPTSFSDTQYF	TGTGCCAGCTCACCGACTAGCTTCTCAGATACGCAGTATTTT	few	TRBD2	TRBJ2-3	TRBV18
CASSSTGQSYEQYF	TGTGCCAGCAGTTCTACGGGACAAAGCTACGAGCAGTACTTC	many	-	TRBJ2-7	TRBV7-8
CATSDSGQGGNQPQHF	TGTGCCACCAGTGACTCGGGACAGGGAGGGAATCAGCCCCAGCATTTT	few	TRBD1	TRBJ1-5	TRBV24-1
CSASGSYNEQFF	TGCAGTGCTAGCGGGAGCTACAATGAGCAGTTCTTC	many	-	TRBJ2-1	TRBV20-1